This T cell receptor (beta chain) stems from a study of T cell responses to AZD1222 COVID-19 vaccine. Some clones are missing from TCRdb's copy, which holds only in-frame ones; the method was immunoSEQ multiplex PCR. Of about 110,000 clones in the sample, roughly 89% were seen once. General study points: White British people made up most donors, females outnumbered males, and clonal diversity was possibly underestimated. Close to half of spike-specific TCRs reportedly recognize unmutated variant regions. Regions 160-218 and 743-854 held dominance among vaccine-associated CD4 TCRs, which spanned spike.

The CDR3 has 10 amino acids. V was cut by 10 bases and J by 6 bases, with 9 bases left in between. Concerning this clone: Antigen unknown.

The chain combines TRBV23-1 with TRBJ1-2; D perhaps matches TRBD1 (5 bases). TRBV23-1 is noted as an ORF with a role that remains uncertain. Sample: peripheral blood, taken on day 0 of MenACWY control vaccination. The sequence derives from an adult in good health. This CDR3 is CATIRDGYTF. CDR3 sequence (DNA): TGCGCCACGATCAGGGATGGCTACACCTTC.